The text below deals with one T cell receptor (beta chain). This sample was taken from a study of T cell changes during pregnancy in multiple sclerosis. The protocol was immunoSEQ multiplex PCR, while the TCRdb copy is restricted to in-frame clones and leaves out a portion. The sample gives some 70,000 clones, around 92% of which show up once; about 2.3% is in the top ten. V shed 1 base and J 1 base; nucleotides not matched to a gene: 6. This CDR3 spans 17 amino acids. Germline V gives CDR1 GTSNPN, CDR2 SVGIG (reference sequence). Sequences were derived from peripheral blood, sampled in the first trimester of pregnancy. The source is a female donor with multiple sclerosis, enrolled in a pregnancy study. The genes are TRBV30 and TRBJ2-2; TRBD2 aligns across 10 bases. The CDR3 reads CAWSGFLAGENTGELFF. CDR3 DNA sequence: TGTGCCTGGAGTGGGTTTCTAGCGGGGGAGAACACCGGGGAGCTGTTTTTT. The variable domain in full, completed from reference TRBV30 and TRBJ2-2, reads SQTIHQWPATLVQPVGSPLSLECTVEGTSNPNLYWYRQAAGRGLQLLFYSVGIGQISSEVPQNLSASRPQDRQFILSSKKLLLSDSGFYLCAWSGFLAGENTGELFFGEGSRLTVL.